This T cell receptor beta chain was obtained from a study of memory CD4+ T cells and cytomegalovirus serostatus. CDR1 is MNHEY and CDR2 is SVGAGI in the germline V gene. The CDR3 contains 15 residues. Germline trimming cut 0 bases from V and 3 bases from J; bases unmatched to any gene: 4. Single viable CD3+CD4+CD8-CD45RO+ cells were sorted as the memory CD4+ T cells. Assay: immunoSEQ multiplex PCR; the TCRdb copy retains only in-frame clones and omits some. The sample lists 55,000 to 65,000 clones, 80% to 90% occurring once. This receptor was obtained from an adult in good health and CMV-seronegative. V and J are TRBV6-5 and TRBJ1-2, with 7 positions matching TRBD1. Sample: memory CD4+ T cells from blood. The CDR3, as DNA: TGTGCCAGCAGTTACTCGCAGGGGGGTGACTATGGCTACACCTTC. Residues: CASSYSQGGDYGYTF.